Listed below are T cell receptor beta chains from one sample, sequenced in a study of T cells after yellow fever vaccination. TCRdb redid the calling of the 5' RACE reads with MiXCR, one entry per CDR3 protein. Of roughly 49,000 distinct CDR3 sequences listed, 7.4% were seen once; the top ten hold 28%. The sequencing here drew on CD8+ T cells sorted from PBMCs, taken approximately 16 days after the first yellow fever vaccination. These TCRs come from a man aged 18 to 29 who received the YFV17D yellow fever vaccine. Both conserved end residues are part of each CDR3. A D gene is named only where the DNA matches it firmly. Clone size is not always given. Where it is, it says once, few, many or a class for expanded clones.

D	size	V	J	CDR3	DNA
.	many	TRBV4-1	TRBJ2-6	CASSQSWGSGANVLTF	TGCGCCAGCAGCCAGAGTTGGGGGTCTGGGGCCAACGTCCTGACTTTC
.	many	TRBV15	TRBJ2-1	CATSGDSSYNEQFF	TGTGCCACCAGCGGGGACTCGTCCTACAATGAGCAGTTCTTC
TRBD1	.	TRBV19	TRBJ2-6	CASSGQDGDYSGANVLTF	TGTGCCAGTTCAGGACAGGACGGAGACTACTCTGGGGCCAACGTCCTGACTTTC
.	many	TRBV2	TRBJ2-7	CAIKDKGLYEQYF	TGTGCCATCAAGGATAAGGGGTTGTACGAGCAGTACTTC
.	many	TRBV20-1	TRBJ1-5	CRAGGGNQPQHF	TGCAGGGCGGGAGGGGGGAATCAGCCCCAGCATTTT
.	many	TRBV9	TRBJ2-3	CASSGRLNTQYF	TGTGCCAGCAGCGGCCGGTTGAATACGCAGTATTTT
TRBD1	many	TRBV27	TRBJ2-7	CASSQGQGVGEQYF	TGTGCCAGCAGTCAGGGACAGGGGGTCGGCGAGCAGTACTTC
.	many	TRBV12-3/TRBV12-4	TRBJ2-3	CASRPTVSDTQYF	TGTGCCAGCAGACCGACAGTTTCAGATACGCAGTATTTT
.	few	TRBV4-3	TRBJ2-2	CASSQDRDQNTGELFF	TGCGCCAGCAGCCAAGATAGGGACCAGAACACCGGGGAGCTGTTTTTT
.	many	TRBV20-1	TRBJ1-1	CSAPWGEAFF	TGCAGTGCGCCATGGGGTGAAGCTTTCTTT
.	many	TRBV29-1	TRBJ2-4	CSVVGLAKNIQYF	TGCAGCGTTGTGGGGCTAGCCAAAAACATTCAGTACTTC
.	.	TRBV4-1	TRBJ2-7	CASSPDGLVYEQYF	TGCGCCAGCAGCCCAGACGGACTCGTCTACGAGCAGTACTTC
TRBD1	many	TRBV19	TRBJ1-5	CASWPGQGTRGNQPQHF	TGTGCCAGCTGGCCGGGACAGGGGACCCGCGGCAATCAGCCCCAGCATTTT
.	many	TRBV7-9	TRBJ2-4	CASSPQNIQYF	TGTGCCAGCAGCCCTCAAAACATTCAGTACTTC
.	many	TRBV7-6	TRBJ1-1	CASSLVGQNTEAFF	TGTGCCAGCAGCTTAGTCGGCCAGAACACTGAAGCTTTCTTT
TRBD1	many	TRBV12-3/TRBV12-4	TRBJ1-1	CASSFIGGPGGTEAFF	TGTGCCAGCAGTTTCATAGGAGGCCCAGGGGGCACTGAAGCTTTCTTT
.	many	TRBV7-2	TRBJ2-1	CASSLGHYNEQFF	TGTGCCAGCAGCTTGGGACACTACAATGAGCAGTTCTTC
TRBD1	many	TRBV4-1	TRBJ2-1	CASSQDSTGNEQFF	TGCGCCAGCAGCCAAGACTCGACAGGGAATGAGCAGTTCTTC
TRBD2	many	TRBV2	TRBJ2-1	CASREGGGASYNEQFF	TGTGCCAGCAGAGAAGGCGGGGGGGCCTCCTACAATGAGCAGTTCTTC
.	many	TRBV29-1	TRBJ2-7	CSVEDDAPGEQYF	TGCAGCGTTGAAGATGACGCCCCGGGTGAGCAGTACTTC
TRBD1	many	TRBV7-2	TRBJ1-1	CASSSPGGSNTEAFF	TGTGCCAGCAGCTCCCCAGGGGGTAGTAACACTGAAGCTTTCTTT
.	.	TRBV29-1	TRBJ2-5	CSVTYSRDTHQETQYF	TGCAGCGTTACCTACTCGAGGGACACCCACCAAGAGACCCAGTACTTC
.	many	TRBV6-5	TRBJ1-5	CASSYSAGPQPQHF	TGTGCCAGCAGTTACTCGGCAGGACCACAGCCCCAGCATTTT
TRBD1	many	TRBV11-2	TRBJ2-1	CASSFTGELFF	TGTGCCAGCAGCTTCACAGGGGAGTTGTTCTTC
.	many	TRBV15	TRBJ1-1	CATSRATGAEAFF	TGTGCCACCAGCAGAGCGACGGGCGCTGAAGCTTTCTTT
.	many	TRBV29-1	TRBJ2-3	CSVDVSADTQYF	TGCAGCGTTGACGTGTCGGCAGATACGCAGTATTTT
.	.	TRBV3-1	TRBJ1-1	CASSQGDGNTEAFF	TGTGCCAGCAGCCAAGGGGACGGGAACACTGAAGCTTTCTTT
TRBD1	many	TRBV6-1	TRBJ2-5	CASSRGQGIQETQYF	TGTGCCAGCAGTCGTGGACAGGGGATCCAAGAGACCCAGTACTTC
TRBD2	many	TRBV7-7	TRBJ2-1	CASSPWEGGRNEQFF	TGTGCCAGCAGCCCTTGGGAGGGAGGAAGGAATGAGCAGTTCTTC
TRBD2	many	TRBV29-1	TRBJ2-3	CSVGPSGSTDTQYF	TGCAGCGTTGGCCCTAGCGGTAGCACAGATACGCAGTATTTT
.	many	TRBV9	TRBJ2-5	CASSVGGSRETQYF	TGTGCCAGCAGCGTAGGCGGCTCCCGGGAGACCCAGTACTTC
.	many	TRBV5-6	TRBJ1-2	CASSLDRDYGYTF	TGTGCCAGCAGCTTGGACAGGGACTATGGCTACACCTTC
TRBD1	many	TRBV5-5	TRBJ2-2	CASSLERGLNTGELFF	TGTGCCAGCAGCTTGGAGAGGGGGCTCAACACCGGGGAGCTGTTTTTT
.	many	TRBV6-2/TRBV6-3	TRBJ2-4	CASSGRGGLKNIQYF	TGTGCCAGCAGTGGCCGTGGGGGATTAAAAAACATTCAGTACTTC
.	few	TRBV27	TRBJ1-6	CASSSGVGSPLHF	TGTGCCAGCAGTTCAGGGGTGGGTTCACCCCTCCACTTT
.	.	TRBV27	TRBJ2-1	CASSLVLANEQFF	TGTGCCAGCAGTTTAGTACTAGCCAATGAGCAGTTCTTC
.	many	TRBV7-9	TRBJ1-1	CASSEDGGMTEAFF	TGTGCCAGCAGCGAAGATGGGGGGATGACTGAAGCTTTCTTT
.	many	TRBV4-3	TRBJ2-4	CASSQGSSAKNIQYF	TGCGCCAGCAGCCAAGGTTCATCAGCCAAAAACATTCAGTACTTC
TRBD2	.	TRBV5-4	TRBJ2-3	CASSLIAGGPDTQYF	TGTGCCAGCAGCTTGATAGCGGGGGGGCCAGATACGCAGTATTTT
TRBD1	few	TRBV5-4	TRBJ2-1	CASSYRNRGVNEQFF	TGTGCCAGCAGCTACAGGAACAGGGGGGTGAATGAGCAGTTCTTC
TRBD2	many	TRBV7-8	TRBJ2-3	CATTSGGPFPTDTQYF	TGTGCCACGACTAGCGGGGGGCCGTTCCCGACAGATACGCAGTATTTT
.	many	TRBV20-1	TRBJ2-2	CSARDIYLTGELFF	TGCAGTGCTAGAGATATTTACCTAACCGGGGAGCTGTTTTTT
TRBD2	many	TRBV7-2	TRBJ2-1	CASSFLAGSSYNEQFF	TGTGCCAGCAGCTTCCTAGCGGGGAGCTCCTACAATGAGCAGTTCTTC
.	many	TRBV29-1	TRBJ1-2	CSVEDLGAVNYGYTF	TGCAGCGTTGAAGATCTCGGGGCGGTTAACTATGGCTACACCTTC
.	few	TRBV4-2	TRBJ2-7	CASSLWGAGDVGGGEQYF	TGTGCCAGCTCTCTCTGGGGGGCAGGGGACGTCGGCGGCGGCGAGCAGTACTTC
TRBD1	many	TRBV12-3/TRBV12-4	TRBJ2-1	CASAAGDSYNEQFF	TGTGCCAGCGCCGCCGGGGACAGCTACAATGAGCAGTTCTTC
TRBD1	many	TRBV20-1	TRBJ2-7	CSAGGTPEEQYF	TGCAGTGCAGGGGGCACCCCGGAGGAGCAGTACTTC
.	many	TRBV7-2	TRBJ1-2	CASSPRVYGYTF	TGTGCCAGCAGCCCACGGGTCTATGGCTACACCTTC
.	many	TRBV7-9	TRBJ2-4	CASSPDLAKNIQYF	TGTGCCAGCAGCCCCGACCTAGCCAAAAACATTCAGTACTTC
.	many	TRBV5-1	TRBJ1-1	CASSMWGTNTEAFF	TGCGCCAGCAGCATGTGGGGGACGAACACTGAAGCTTTCTTT
.	many	TRBV20-1	TRBJ1-6	CSARDLAGRSPLHF	TGCAGTGCTAGAGATCTGGCAGGAAGATCACCCCTCCACTTT
.	many	TRBV7-2	TRBJ2-1	CASSLAPYNEQFF	TGTGCCAGCAGCTTAGCGCCTTACAATGAGCAGTTCTTC
.	few	TRBV7-9	TRBJ2-1	CASRPGNNEQFF	TGTGCCAGCCGACCGGGAAACAATGAGCAGTTCTTC
TRBD1	many	TRBV7-2	TRBJ1-4	CASSLHPPRDRGKLFF	TGTGCCAGCAGCTTACACCCTCCAAGGGACAGGGGTAAACTGTTTTTT
TRBD1	many	TRBV2	TRBJ2-3	CASRGDRGSGDTQYF	TGTGCCAGCAGGGGGGACAGGGGATCCGGGGATACGCAGTATTTT
.	many	TRBV10-3	TRBJ2-3	CAIMQAESTDTQYF	TGTGCCATCATGCAAGCGGAGAGCACAGATACGCAGTATTTT
.	many	TRBV6-5	TRBJ2-5	CASSYWGGFQETQYF	TGTGCCAGCAGTTACTGGGGCGGCTTTCAAGAGACCCAGTACTTC